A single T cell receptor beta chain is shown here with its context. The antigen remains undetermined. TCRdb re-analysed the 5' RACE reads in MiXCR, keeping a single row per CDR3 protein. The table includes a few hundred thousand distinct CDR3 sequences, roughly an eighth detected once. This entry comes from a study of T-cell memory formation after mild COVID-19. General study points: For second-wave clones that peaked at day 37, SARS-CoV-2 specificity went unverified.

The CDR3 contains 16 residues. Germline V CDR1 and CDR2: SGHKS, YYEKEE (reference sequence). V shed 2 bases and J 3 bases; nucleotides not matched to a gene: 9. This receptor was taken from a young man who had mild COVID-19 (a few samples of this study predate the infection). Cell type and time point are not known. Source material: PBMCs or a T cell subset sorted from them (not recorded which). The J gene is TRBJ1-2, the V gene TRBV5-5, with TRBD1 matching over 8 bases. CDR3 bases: TGTGCCAGCAGCTTTACGACGACAGGGGTTGACTATGGCTACACCTTC. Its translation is CASSFTTTGVDYGYTF.